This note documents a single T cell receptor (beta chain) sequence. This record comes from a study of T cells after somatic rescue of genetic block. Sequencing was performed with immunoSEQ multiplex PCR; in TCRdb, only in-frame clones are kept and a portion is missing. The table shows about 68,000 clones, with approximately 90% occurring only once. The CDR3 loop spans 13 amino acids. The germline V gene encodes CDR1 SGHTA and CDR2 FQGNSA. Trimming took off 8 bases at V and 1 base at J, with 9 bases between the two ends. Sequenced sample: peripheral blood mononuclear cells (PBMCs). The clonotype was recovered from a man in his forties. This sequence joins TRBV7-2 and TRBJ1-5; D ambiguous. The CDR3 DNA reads TGTGCCAGCGCCCCCGGGAGCAATCAGCCCCAGCATTTT. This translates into CASAPGSNQPQHF.